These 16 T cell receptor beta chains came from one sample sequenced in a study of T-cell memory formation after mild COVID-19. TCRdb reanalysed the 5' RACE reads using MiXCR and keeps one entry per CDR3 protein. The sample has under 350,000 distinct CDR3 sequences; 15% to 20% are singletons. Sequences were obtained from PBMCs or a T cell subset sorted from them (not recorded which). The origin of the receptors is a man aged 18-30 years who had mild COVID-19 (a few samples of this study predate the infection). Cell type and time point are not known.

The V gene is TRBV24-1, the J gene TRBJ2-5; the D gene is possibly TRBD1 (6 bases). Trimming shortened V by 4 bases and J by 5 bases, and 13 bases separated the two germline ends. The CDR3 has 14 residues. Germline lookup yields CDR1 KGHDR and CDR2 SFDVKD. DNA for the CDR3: TGTGCCACCAGTGACGGGGACACCCCCGAGACCCAGTACTTC. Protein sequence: CATSDGDTPETQYF.

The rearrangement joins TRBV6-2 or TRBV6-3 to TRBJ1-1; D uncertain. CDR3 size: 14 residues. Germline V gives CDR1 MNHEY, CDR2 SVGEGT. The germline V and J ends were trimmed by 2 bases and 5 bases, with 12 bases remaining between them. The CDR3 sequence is CASSYNLAATEAFF. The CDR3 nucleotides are TGTGCCAGCAGTTACAATTTGGCGGCGACTGAAGCTTTCTTT.

The CDR3 DNA reads TGTGCCAGCAACCCGATGACAGGGGATGGTGGCTACACCTTC. Residues: CASNPMTGDGGYTF. The chain recombines TRBV2 with TRBJ1-2, with 8 bases lining up with TRBD1. CDR3 length: 14 residues. Germline V gives CDR1 SNHLY, CDR2 FYNNEI. Trimming cost V 7 bases and J 7 bases; bases outside gene matches: 11. The full variable domain, with the rest looked up from reference TRBV2 and TRBJ1-2, is EPEVTQTPSHQVTQMGQEVILRCVPISNHLYFYWYRQILGQKVEFLVSFYNNEISEKSEIFDDQFSVERPDGSNFTLKIRSTKLEDSAMYFCASNPMTGDGGYTFGSGTRLTVV.

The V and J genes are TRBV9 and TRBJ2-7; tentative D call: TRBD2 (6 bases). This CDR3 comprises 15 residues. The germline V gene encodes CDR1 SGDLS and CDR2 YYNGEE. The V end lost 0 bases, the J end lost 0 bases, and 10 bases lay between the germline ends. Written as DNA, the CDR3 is TGTGCCAGCAGCGTAGGGGTAGCGGCCTCCTACGAGCAGTACTTC. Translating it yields CASSVGVAASYEQYF. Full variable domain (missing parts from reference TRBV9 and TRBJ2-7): DSGVTQTPKHLITATGQRVTLRCSPRSGDLSVYWYQQSLDQGLQFLIQYYNGEERAKGNILERFSAQQFPDLHSELNLSSLELGDSALYFCASSVGVAASYEQYFGPGTRLTVT.

The CDR3 spells CASNRGGGEAFF. The CDR3 nucleotides are TGTGCCAGCAATCGGGGCGGGGGTGAAGCTTTCTTT. V gene TRBV6-2 or TRBV6-3 combines with J gene TRBJ1-1, with a weak D call TRBD1 (5 bases). V lost 7 bases to trimming and J lost 7 bases, with 13 bases between them. Germline V gene data show CDR1 as MNHEY and CDR2 as SVGEGT. This CDR3 has 12 amino acids.

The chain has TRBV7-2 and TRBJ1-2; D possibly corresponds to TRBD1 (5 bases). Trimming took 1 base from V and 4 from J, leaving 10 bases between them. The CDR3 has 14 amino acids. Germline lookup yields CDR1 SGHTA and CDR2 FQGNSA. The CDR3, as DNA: TGTGCCAGCAGCTTAGGACAGCAGACCTATGGCTACACCTTC. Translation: CASSLGQQTYGYTF.

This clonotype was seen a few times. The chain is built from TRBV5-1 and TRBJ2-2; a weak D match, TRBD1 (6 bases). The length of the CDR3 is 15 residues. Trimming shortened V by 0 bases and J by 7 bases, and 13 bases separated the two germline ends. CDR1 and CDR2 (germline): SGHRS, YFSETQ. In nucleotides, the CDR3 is TGCGCCAGCAGCTTGGAAACAGGGACCGGCGGGGAGCTGTTTTTT. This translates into CASSLETGTGGELFF.

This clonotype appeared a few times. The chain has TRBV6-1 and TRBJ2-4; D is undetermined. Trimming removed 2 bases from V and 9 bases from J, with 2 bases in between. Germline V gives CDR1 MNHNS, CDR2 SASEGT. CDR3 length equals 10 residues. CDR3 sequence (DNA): TGTGCCAGCAGTGAAACCATTCAGTACTTC. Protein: CASSETIQYF.

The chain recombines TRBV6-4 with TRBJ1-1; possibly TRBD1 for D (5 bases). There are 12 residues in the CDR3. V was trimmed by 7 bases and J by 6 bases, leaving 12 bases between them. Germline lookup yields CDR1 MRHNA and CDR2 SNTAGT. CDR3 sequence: CASKKQAPEAFF. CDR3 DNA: TGTGCCAGCAAAAAACAGGCTCCTGAAGCTTTCTTT.

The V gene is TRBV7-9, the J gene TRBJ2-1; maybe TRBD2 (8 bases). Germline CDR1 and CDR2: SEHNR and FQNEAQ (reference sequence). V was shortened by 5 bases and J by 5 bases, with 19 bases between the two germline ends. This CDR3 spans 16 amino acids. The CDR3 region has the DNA TGTGCCAGCAGCGATAGGGGGCATAGCGGGGACAATGAGCAGTTCTTC. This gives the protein CASSDRGHSGDNEQFF. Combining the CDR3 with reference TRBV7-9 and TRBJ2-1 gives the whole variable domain DTGVSQNPRHKITKRGQNVTFRCDPISEHNRLYWYRQTLGQGPEFLTYFQNEAQLEKSRLLSDRFSAERPKGSFSTLEIQRTEQGDSAMYLCASSDRGHSGDNEQFFGPGTRLTVL.

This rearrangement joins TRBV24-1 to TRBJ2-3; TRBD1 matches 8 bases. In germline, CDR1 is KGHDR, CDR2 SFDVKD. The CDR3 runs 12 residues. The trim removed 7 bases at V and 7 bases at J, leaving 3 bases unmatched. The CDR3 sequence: CATRDRAYTQYF. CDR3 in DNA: TGTGCCACCAGGGACAGGGCTTATACGCAGTATTTT.

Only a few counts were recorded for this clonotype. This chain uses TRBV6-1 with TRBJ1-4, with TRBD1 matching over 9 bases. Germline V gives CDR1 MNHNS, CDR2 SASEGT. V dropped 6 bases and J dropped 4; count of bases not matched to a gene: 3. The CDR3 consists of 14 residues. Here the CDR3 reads CASRGTGSNEKLFF. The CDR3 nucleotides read TGTGCCAGCAGAGGGACAGGGAGTAATGAAAAACTGTTTTTT.

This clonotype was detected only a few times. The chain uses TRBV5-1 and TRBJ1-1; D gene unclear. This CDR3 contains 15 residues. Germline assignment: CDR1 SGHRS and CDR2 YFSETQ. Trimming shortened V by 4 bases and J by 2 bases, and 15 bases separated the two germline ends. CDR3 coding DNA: TGCGCCAGCAGCCCGGAGGGAGGTCGCAACACTGAAGCTTTCTTT. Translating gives CASSPEGGRNTEAFF.

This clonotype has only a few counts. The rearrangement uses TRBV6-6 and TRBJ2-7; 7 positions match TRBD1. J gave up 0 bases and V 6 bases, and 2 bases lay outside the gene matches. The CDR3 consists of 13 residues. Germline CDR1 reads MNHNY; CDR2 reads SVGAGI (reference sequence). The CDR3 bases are TGTGCCAGCAGACGGGACAGCTCCTACGAGCAGTACGTC. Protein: CASRRDSSYEQYV.

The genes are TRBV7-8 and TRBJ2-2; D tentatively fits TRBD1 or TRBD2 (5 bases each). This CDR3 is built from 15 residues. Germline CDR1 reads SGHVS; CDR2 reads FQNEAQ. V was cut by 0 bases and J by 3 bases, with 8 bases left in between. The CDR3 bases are TGTGCCAGCAGCTTAGCTGGGGGAGACACCGGGGAGCTGTTTTTT. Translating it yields CASSLAGGDTGELFF.

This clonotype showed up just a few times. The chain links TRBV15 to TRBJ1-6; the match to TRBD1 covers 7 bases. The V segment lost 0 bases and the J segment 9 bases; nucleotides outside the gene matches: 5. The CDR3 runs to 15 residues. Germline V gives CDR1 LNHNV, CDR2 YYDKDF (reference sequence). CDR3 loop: CATSRDLGGLSPLHF. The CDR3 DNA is TGTGCCACCAGCAGAGACCTAGGGGGCCTTTCACCCCTCCACTTT.